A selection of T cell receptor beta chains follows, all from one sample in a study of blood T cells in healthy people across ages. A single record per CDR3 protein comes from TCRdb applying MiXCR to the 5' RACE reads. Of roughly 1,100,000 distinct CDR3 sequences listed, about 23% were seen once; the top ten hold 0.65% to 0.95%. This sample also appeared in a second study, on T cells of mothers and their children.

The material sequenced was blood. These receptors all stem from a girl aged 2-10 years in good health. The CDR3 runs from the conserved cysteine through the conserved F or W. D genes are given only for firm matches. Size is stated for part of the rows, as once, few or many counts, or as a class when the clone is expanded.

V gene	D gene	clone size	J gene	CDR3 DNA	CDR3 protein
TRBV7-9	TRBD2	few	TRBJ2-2	TGTGCCAGCCTCCCTAGCGGGAACACCGGGGAGCTGTTTTTT	CASLPSGNTGELFF
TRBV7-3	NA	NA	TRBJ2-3	TGTGCCAGCAGCCCGGAGGTGGGCGGGATCACAGATACGCAGTATTTT	CASSPEVGGITDTQYF
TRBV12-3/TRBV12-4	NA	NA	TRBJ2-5	TGTGCCAGCCGGGCACTGGGGTTCCAAGAGACCCAGTACTTC	CASRALGFQETQYF
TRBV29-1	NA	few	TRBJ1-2	TGCAGCGGCAGCACGGGGGATGGCTACACCTTC	CSGSTGDGYTF
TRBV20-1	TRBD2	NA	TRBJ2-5	TGCAGTGCTAGAAAGCCGGGACTAGCGGGGCCGAAAAAAGAGACCCAGTACTTC	CSARKPGLAGPKKETQYF
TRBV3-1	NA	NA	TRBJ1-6	TGTGCCAGCAGCCATCTTGGTGGGGGGTATAATTCACCCCTCCACTTT	CASSHLGGGYNSPLHF
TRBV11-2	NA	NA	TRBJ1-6	TGTGCCAGCAGCTTAAGAGGGGATTTTAATTCACCCCTCCACTTT	CASSLRGDFNSPLHF
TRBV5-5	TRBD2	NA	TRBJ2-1	TGTGCCAGCAGCGGGACGACTAGCGGGAGCTACAATGAGCAGTTCTTC	CASSGTTSGSYNEQFF
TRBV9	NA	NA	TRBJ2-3	TGTGCCAGCAGCGGTTCACCAGATACGCAGTATTTT	CASSGSPDTQYF
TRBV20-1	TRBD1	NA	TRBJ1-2	TGCAGTGCTAGAGGTGACAGGGCGCTCTATGGCTACACCTTC	CSARGDRALYGYTF
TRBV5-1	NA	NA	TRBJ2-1	TGCGCCAGCAGCTTAGTAGGGCTCAGATACAATGAGCAGTTCTTC	CASSLVGLRYNEQFF
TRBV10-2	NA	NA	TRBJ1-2	TGCGCCAGCAGTGACGTAGGCCACTCGGGCTACACCTTC	CASSDVGHSGYTF
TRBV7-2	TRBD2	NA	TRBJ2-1	TGTGCCAGCAGCTTAGAGCTAGCGGGTCATGGGTACAATGAGCAGTTCTTC	CASSLELAGHGYNEQFF
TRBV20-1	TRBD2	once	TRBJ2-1	TGCAGTGCTAGGACCAGCCAGCGGGGCCTCTACAATGAGCAGTTCTTC	CSARTSQRGLYNEQFF
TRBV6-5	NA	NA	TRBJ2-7	TGTGCCAGCAGTCAAGGATGGATCCCCTACGAGCAGTACTTC	CASSQGWIPYEQYF
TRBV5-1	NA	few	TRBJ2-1	TGCGCCAGCAGCTTGGCACCTGCGGGTGCCTCCTACAATGAGCAGTTCTTC	CASSLAPAGASYNEQFF
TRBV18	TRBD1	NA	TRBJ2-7	TGTGCCAGCTCCCATACCTCCGGGACAGTAGACGAGCAGTACTTC	CASSHTSGTVDEQYF
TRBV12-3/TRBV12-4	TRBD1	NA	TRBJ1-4	TGTGCCAGCAGTTTCACCGGGACAGGGGGGGAAAAACTGTTTTTT	CASSFTGTGGEKLFF
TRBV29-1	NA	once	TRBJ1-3	TGCAGCGCTTGCAGCTCGGAATCTGGAAACACCATATATTTT	CSACSSESGNTIYF
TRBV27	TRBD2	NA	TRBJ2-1	TGTGCCAGCAGTCCAACTAGCGGGACCACATACAATGAGCAGTTCTTC	CASSPTSGTTYNEQFF
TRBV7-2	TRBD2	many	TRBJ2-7	TGTGCCAGCAGCTTAACTAGCGCTTCCTACGAGCAGTACTTC	CASSLTSASYEQYF
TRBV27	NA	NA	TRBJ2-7	TGTGCCAGCAGTTTATGGGGTAGGTCCTACGAGCAGTACTTC	CASSLWGRSYEQYF
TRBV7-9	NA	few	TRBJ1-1	TGTGCCAGCAGCTGGGAAACAGGCGATTTTGAAGCTTTCTTT	CASSWETGDFEAFF
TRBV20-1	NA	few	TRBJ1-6	TGCAGTGCCCTGACCGACTTCGATTCACCCCTCCACTTT	CSALTDFDSPLHF
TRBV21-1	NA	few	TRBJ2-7	TGTGCCAGCAGCAAGCTCGGGGCGGACATCTCCTTCGAGCAGTACTTC	CASSKLGADISFEQYF
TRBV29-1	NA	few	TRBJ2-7	TGCAGCGTTGCAGGGTTCGACGAGCAGTACTTC	CSVAGFDEQYF
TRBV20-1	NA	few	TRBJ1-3	TGCAGTGCGCGGGTTACCTCTGGAAACACCATATATTTT	CSARVTSGNTIYF
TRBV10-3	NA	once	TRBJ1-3	TGTGCCATCGGGACCCCCAACGGAAACACCGTATATTTT	CAIGTPNGNTVYF
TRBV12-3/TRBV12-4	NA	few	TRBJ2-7	TGTGCCAGCAGTTTGTGGCAGGAAGAGGCCTACGAGCAGTACTTC	CASSLWQEEAYEQYF
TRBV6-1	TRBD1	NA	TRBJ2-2	TGTGCCAGCAGTCCCTGGACAGGGGGCGGGTTCACCGGGGAGCTGTTTTTT	CASSPWTGGGFTGELFF
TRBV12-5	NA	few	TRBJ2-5	TGTGCTAGTGTTAAAACAGAGACCCAGTACTTC	CASVKTETQYF
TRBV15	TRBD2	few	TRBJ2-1	TGTGCCACCAGCATCCCCGATGAGACTAGCCGAATTTACAATGAGCAGTTCTTC	CATSIPDETSRIYNEQFF
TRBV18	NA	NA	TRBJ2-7	TGTGCCAGCTCTGTAGGTAGGGGAGGCTACGAGCAGTACTTC	CASSVGRGGYEQYF
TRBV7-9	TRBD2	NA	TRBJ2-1	TGTGCCAGCAGCTTAGCGGCTAGCGGGAAAAGCAATGAGCAGTTCTTC	CASSLAASGKSNEQFF
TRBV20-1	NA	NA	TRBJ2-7	TGCAGTGCTTTTAAACAGGGTAGCTCCTACGAGCAGTACTTC	CSAFKQGSSYEQYF
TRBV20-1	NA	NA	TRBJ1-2	TGCAGTGCTAGAGACGTACAAGTTAACTATGGCTACACCTTC	CSARDVQVNYGYTF
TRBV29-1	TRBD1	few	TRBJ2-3	TGCAGCGTTGGAACAGGGGGCGCAGGAGATACGCAGTATTTT	CSVGTGGAGDTQYF
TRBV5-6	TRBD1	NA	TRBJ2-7	TGTGCCAGCAGCTACAACTTCCGGGACAGGGGGTACGAGCAGTACTTC	CASSYNFRDRGYEQYF
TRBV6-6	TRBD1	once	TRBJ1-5	TGTGCCAGCAGGGATCGGACAGGGATCGAGAGCCAGCCCCAGCATTTT	CASRDRTGIESQPQHF
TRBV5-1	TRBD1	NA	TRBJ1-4	TGCGCCAGCAGCTTGGTAGGGACAGGAAGCGAAAAACTGTTTTTT	CASSLVGTGSEKLFF
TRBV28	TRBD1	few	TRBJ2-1	TGTGCCAGCAGTTTCGCCGGGACAGGGGGCGTTGAGCAGTTCTTC	CASSFAGTGGVEQFF
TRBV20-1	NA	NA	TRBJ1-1	TGCAGTGCTATCAGAGGGAACACTGAAGCTTTCTTT	CSAIRGNTEAFF